A selection of T cell receptor beta chains follows, all from one sample in a study of cytomegalovirus exposure and HLA in healthy donors. Generated by immunoSEQ multiplex PCR, the TCRdb table keeps only in-frame clones and is missing some. The sample yields 150,000 to 200,000 clones, about 80% seen once. The specimen was PBMCs. The receptors come from a middle-aged woman in good health and CMV-seronegative. CDR3s include the opening cysteine and the closing phenylalanine or tryptophan. D genes are given only for firm matches. Some rows have no size entry. The others give once, few or many, or a class for an expanded clone.

size	V	J	length	D	DNA	CDR3
.	TRBV29-1	TRBJ1-2	13	TRBD1	TGCAGCGCCAGTGGACAGGGGAAGTTAGGCTACACCTTC	CSASGQGKLGYTF
.	TRBV2	TRBJ2-2	14	.	TGTGCCAGCAGCGAAACTCACGGCACCGGGGAGCTGTTTTTT	CASSETHGTGELFF
.	TRBV20-1	TRBJ2-5	11	.	TGCAGTGCTGAACCCCGGGGGACCCAGTACTTC	CSAEPRGTQYF
.	TRBV25-1	TRBJ2-1	15	.	TGTGCCAGCAGTATCGGCGGCGGGGCCTACAATGAGCAGTTCTTC	CASSIGGGAYNEQFF
.	TRBV30	TRBJ2-5	12	.	TGTGCCTGGGGACAGTACCAAGAGACCCAGTACTTC	CAWGQYQETQYF
.	TRBV7-9	TRBJ2-1	16	TRBD2	TGTGCCAGCAGCTTAGGAGGCTCCCGGGGGGGAGTTGAGCAGTTCTTC	CASSLGGSRGGVEQFF
.	TRBV10-3	TRBJ2-3	15	.	TGTGCCATCAGTGTGAGGGACTTTGGCACAGATACGCAGTATTTT	CAISVRDFGTDTQYF
few	TRBV30	TRBJ2-3	13	TRBD2	TGTGCCTGGAGTGACCTAGCGGGAGGGACGCAGTATTTT	CAWSDLAGGTQYF
.	TRBV29-1	TRBJ2-2	12	.	TGCAGCGTCCGGTCCGGTCCCGGGGAGCTGTTTTTT	CSVRSGPGELFF
few	TRBV20-1	TRBJ1-1	10	.	TGCAGTGCTCAGGGACATGAAGCTTTCTTT	CSAQGHEAFF
.	TRBV4-1	TRBJ1-5	14	.	TGCGCCAGCAGCCAAGATCCGGTCAATCAGCCCCAGCATTTT	CASSQDPVNQPQHF
few	TRBV30	TRBJ2-1	17	.	TGTGCCTGGAGTGTACGAGGCTTCAAGTACTCCTACAATGAGCAGTTCTTC	CAWSVRGFKYSYNEQFF
.	TRBV7-3	TRBJ1-2	15	.	TGTGCCAGCAGCTTGGGCGTGGGGGCCTTGAATGGCTACACCTTC	CASSLGVGALNGYTF
.	TRBV11-3	TRBJ2-7	15	TRBD2	TGTGCCAGCAGCTCCCAGGGACTACCATCCTACGAGCAGTACTTC	CASSSQGLPSYEQYF
.	TRBV5-1	TRBJ2-3	17	TRBD2	TGCGCCAGCAGCCCGGTCGGTTGGGCGGGAGTAGGGGATACGCAGTATTTT	CASSPVGWAGVGDTQYF
.	TRBV5-6	TRBJ2-7	13	.	TGTGCCAGCAGCTTGGCGTCTTCCTACGAGCAGTACTTC	CASSLASSYEQYF
.	TRBV4-3	TRBJ1-1	16	TRBD1	TGCGCCAGCAGCTACTCTTCCCGATCCGGGACAGGGGAAACTTTCTTT	CASSYSSRSGTGETFF
.	TRBV7-9	TRBJ1-1	14	.	TGTGCCAGCAGCCTGGGGACTCTGAACACTGAAGCTTTCTTT	CASSLGTLNTEAFF
.	TRBV5-1	TRBJ2-3	14	.	TGCGCCAGCACCAGGGGCGACACGGGGGATACGCAGTATTTT	CASTRGDTGDTQYF
.	TRBV18	TRBJ2-1	15	TRBD1	TGTGCCAGCTCACCACCCCTTGGACAGGTAAATGAGCAGTTCTTC	CASSPPLGQVNEQFF
.	TRBV4-1	TRBJ2-1	14	.	TGCGCCAGCAGCCGGAACGGGGTCCACAATGAGCAGTTCTTC	CASSRNGVHNEQFF
.	TRBV5-6	TRBJ2-7	14	TRBD2	TGTGCCAGCAGGGGAGCGGGGAGCTCCTACGAGCAGTACTTC	CASRGAGSSYEQYF
.	TRBV9	TRBJ2-7	14	.	TGTGCCAGCAGCGTAGCACCAGGGGCCTACGAGCAGTACTTC	CASSVAPGAYEQYF
.	TRBV2	TRBJ2-5	14	TRBD1	TGTGCCAGCAGTGTCTGGCAGGGGGTAGAGACCCAGTACTTC	CASSVWQGVETQYF
.	TRBV28	TRBJ1-1	13	.	TGTGCCAGCAGTTTTAGAGGGAACACTGAAGCTTTCTTT	CASSFRGNTEAFF
.	TRBV5-1	TRBJ1-4	16	.	TGCGCCAGCAGCTTGGCCGGTGGGACTATTAATGAAAAACTGTTTTTT	CASSLAGGTINEKLFF
once	TRBV5-1	TRBJ2-1	16	TRBD2	TGCGCCAGCAGCTTGTTGAGTAGCGGGAGTAAAAATGAGCAGTTCTTC	CASSLLSSGSKNEQFF
few	TRBV9	TRBJ2-7	14	.	TGTGCCAGCAGCGTCTGGAGACCAACCTACGAGCAGTACTTC	CASSVWRPTYEQYF
.	TRBV10-3	TRBJ2-1	12	TRBD2	TGTGCTATTAGCGGGAGTTACGATGAGCAGTTCTTC	CAISGSYDEQFF
.	TRBV18	TRBJ2-1	20	.	TGTGCCAGCTCACCACCTCAAGGGGCAGGGCCAAGGAGCTCCTACAATGAGCAGTTCTTC	CASSPPQGAGPRSSYNEQFF
.	TRBV7-9	TRBJ2-5	15	TRBD1	TGTGCCAGCAGCTGGCGGGCAGGGGGCCAAGAGACCCAGTACTTC	CASSWRAGGQETQYF
few	TRBV2	TRBJ2-5	17	TRBD2	TGTGCCAGCAGTGGAATCGCCGGGAGGGTCTTTCTAGAGACCCAGTACTTC	CASSGIAGRVFLETQYF
.	TRBV6-1	TRBJ1-1	15	.	TGTGCCAGCAGTGAGGGACGGTGGCGGGGCACTGAAGCTTTCTTT	CASSEGRWRGTEAFF
.	TRBV19	TRBJ2-5	14	.	TGTGCCAGTAGTATAAGTACAGGGCAAGAGACCCAGTACTTC	CASSISTGQETQYF
.	TRBV30	TRBJ1-5	14	TRBD1	TGTGCCTGGAGTGTACCAGGGGGCATTCAGCCCCAGCATTTT	CAWSVPGGIQPQHF
.	TRBV5-4	TRBJ2-1	13	.	TGTGCCAGCAGCTTGTCGGGATCTGGTGAGCAGTTCTTC	CASSLSGSGEQFF
.	TRBV4-3	TRBJ2-1	12	TRBD2	TGCGCCAGCAGCTCGACTAGCGGGAATCTGTTCTTC	CASSSTSGNLFF
.	TRBV13	TRBJ1-4	15	.	TGTGCCAGCAGCTTAAGAGGGGGGGGAACGGAAAAACTGTTTTTT	CASSLRGGGTEKLFF
.	TRBV4-3	TRBJ2-7	15	TRBD1	TGCGCCAGCAGCCAAGAGGCAGGGGGAATCTACGAGCAGTACTTC	CASSQEAGGIYEQYF
.	TRBV25-1	TRBJ1-5	14	.	TGTGCCAGCAGTGACACCCAGGGGAATCAGCCCCAGCATTTT	CASSDTQGNQPQHF
.	TRBV11-3	TRBJ1-3	14	.	TGTGCCAGCAGCTTAGACGGGGTCGGAAACACCATATATTTT	CASSLDGVGNTIYF